This T cell receptor beta chain was observed in a study of tumor-infiltrating lymphocytes in primary liver carcinoma. Across the whole study: Tumors were stage T1-T3 N0M0, roughly 4 to 10 cm across. Whole-study results and caveats: Tumor samples exhibited a significantly greater top-250-clone fraction than blood samples (p = 0.039).

Remarks on this clonotype: Its antigen is unidentified. Its ends do not fully match the called genes, so a read error is possible.

The CDR3 spans 14 residues. Germline CDR1 SGHAT, CDR2 FQNNGV. Scientists recovered RNA and DNA together from around 18-30 mg of unsorted bulk tissue. None of the patients had received treatment, and all had chronic HBV infection. Sampling of each tumor involved five separate regions. TCR beta cDNA was reverse-transcribed from about 500 ng of total RNA. The reaction used a constant-region primer and ProtoScript II reverse transcriptase. TCR beta libraries came from three nested multiplex PCR rounds using slightly modified ARM-PCR. Both of the initial two PCR rounds ran for approximately 10 cycles and employed TRBV1-TRBV30 forward primers alongside a C-beta reverse primer. TCRdb itself ran the multiplex PCR reads through MiXCR, one entry per CDR3 protein. The sample records 55,000 to 65,000 distinct CDR3 sequences, approximately 70% being singletons.

The sample consisted of liver tumor tissue from sampling region 2. This sample's subset: tumor region T2, inferior pole. The receptor's source is a man aged 35 to 55 with primary liver carcinoma and hepatitis B virus infection. This chain links TRBV11-2 with TRBJ2-7; a weak D match, TRBD1 (6 bases). The CDR3 coding sequence is TGTACCAGCGGCCACCGGGACATCCCCTACGAGCAGTACTTC. The encoded protein is CTSGHRDIPYEQYF.